This T cell receptor beta chain was captured in a study of beta chain features in type 1 diabetes. Overall study findings and caveats: TCRB CDR3 length was moderately but significantly reduced in all four CD4+ subsets of Type 1 diabetes patients.

Trimming left V 3 bases short and J 4 bases short, with 11 bases between. The CDR3 totals 13 residues. Germline values: CDR1 GTSNPN, CDR2 SVGIG (reference sequence). Every isolated RNA sample was fully reverse transcribed, so sequencing captured expressed TCRB transcripts. Generated by immunoSEQ multiplex PCR, the TCRdb table keeps only in-frame clones and is missing some. The sample records 95,000 to 150,000 clones, around 16% being singletons. This clone was found many times. What it binds is unknown. This sample includes further DNA sequences coding for the same CDR3. The source material was central memory CD4+ T cells from blood. The TCR was taken from a man aged 18 to 29 with type 1 diabetes. The V call is TRBV30, the J call TRBJ2-3; D may correspond to TRBD1 or TRBD2 (5 bases each). The CDR3 spells CAWSVRGADTQYF. CDR3 DNA sequence: TGTGCCTGGAGCGTGAGGGGTGCAGATACGCAGTATTTT. Looking up the rest from reference TRBV30 and TRBJ2-3 gives the full variable domain: SQTIHQWPATLVQPVGSPLSLECTVEGTSNPNLYWYRQAAGRGLQLLFYSVGIGQISSEVPQNLSASRPQDRQFILSSKKLLLSDSGFYLCAWSVRGADTQYFGPGTRLTVL.